Listed here are 24 T cell receptor beta chains from one sample, sequenced in a study of T cells in localized non-small cell lung cancer. Using immunoSEQ multiplex PCR, the repertoire was profiled, and TCRdb retains in-frame clones only, with some absent. Here the sample spans fewer than 95,000 clones, approximately 91% being singletons. The sequencing used PBMCs, collected before any cancer treatment. These receptors were taken from a woman aged 40-69 years with stage II squamous cell lung carcinoma.

This chain uses TRBV10-3 with TRBJ2-1, with a weak D call TRBD2 (6 bases). Per germline, CDR1 ENHRY and CDR2 SYGVKD. The length of the CDR3 is 15 residues. Trimming took 2 bases from V and 2 from J, leaving 10 bases between them. This CDR3 reads CAISELRGAYNEQFF. DNA of the CDR3: TGTGCCATCAGTGAGCTCCGCGGGGCCTACAATGAGCAGTTCTTC.

This chain links TRBV28 with TRBJ1-2; unclear D gene. Germline V gene data show CDR1 as MDHEN and CDR2 as SYDVKM. The CDR3 sequence is 10 residues long. In DNA form, the CDR3 reads TGTGGCTTCGGCAACTATGGCTACACCTTC. Amino acid sequence: CGFGNYGYTF.

Only one count was recorded for this clone. The chain links TRBV27 to TRBJ1-2; D is perhaps TRBD1 (6 bases). V lost 5 bases and J 5 bases, leaving 18 bases between the germline ends. The CDR3 totals 15 residues. Germline CDR1 is MNHEY and CDR2 is SMNVEV (reference sequence). The CDR3 region has the DNA TGTGCCAGCAGTCCGGGGGACAAAACCGGATATGGCTACACCTTC. Its translation is CASSPGDKTGYGYTF.

The V call is TRBV11-2, the J call TRBJ1-1; 10 bases match TRBD1. The CDR3 consists of 16 residues. The germline V gene encodes CDR1 SGHAT and CDR2 FQNNGV. J gave up 5 bases and V 5 bases, and 11 bases lay outside the gene matches. This CDR3 reads CASSVRTGGGKTEAFF. CDR3 bases: TGTGCCAGCAGCGTCCGGACAGGGGGGGGAAAAACTGAAGCTTTCTTT.

This clone was observed a single time. The chain couples TRBV6-5 to TRBJ2-7; maybe TRBD2 (7 bases). The CDR3 has 15 residues. In germline, CDR1 is MNHEY, CDR2 SVGAGI. V shed 5 bases and J shed 4 bases, with 18 bases lying between them. The CDR3 sequence: CASSPRGRATYEQYF. The CDR3 DNA reads as TGTGCCAGCAGTCCGAGGGGGAGGGCCACTTACGAGCAGTACTTC.

The chain couples TRBV7-9 to TRBJ2-7; unclear D gene. From germline, CDR1 is SEHNR and CDR2 FQNEAQ (reference sequence). V gave up 5 bases and J gave up 6 bases, with 5 bases separating them. The CDR3 runs to 10 residues. The CDR3 here is CASSKSEQYF. CDR3 bases: TGTGCCAGCAGCAAGTCCGAGCAGTACTTC.

As regards this clone: The same CDR3 also results from other DNA sequences found in this sample. The chain has TRBV5-1 and TRBJ1-1; D call uncertain. V lost 0 bases to trimming and J lost 0 bases, with 3 bases between them. The CDR3 consists of 13 residues. CDR1 SGHRS and CDR2 YFSETQ come from the germline V gene. The CDR3 protein is CASSLGMNTEAFF. The CDR3 region has the DNA TGCGCCAGCAGCTTGGGCATGAACACTGAAGCTTTCTTT.

This clone came up once. This chain connects TRBV6-6 to TRBJ2-3, with D possibly being TRBD1 or TRBD2 (5 bases each). The CDR3 length is 14 residues. Germline-derived CDR1 and CDR2 are MNHNY and SVGAGI (reference sequence). V was clipped by 0 bases and J by 4 bases, with 8 bases between them. The DNA for the CDR3 is TGTGCCAGCAGTTACTCGACGGGGCCAGATACGCAGTATTTT. Translated, it gives CASSYSTGPDTQYF.

This clone has just one count. CDR3 nucleotides: TGTGCCAGCAGCTCGGAGGGCGGACAGGTCAAAAACATTCAGTACTTC. As protein: CASSSEGGQVKNIQYF. The V call is TRBV5-4, the J call TRBJ2-4, with D possibly matching TRBD1 (7 bases). The germline CDR1 and CDR2 sequences are SGHNT and YYREEE (reference sequence). The length of the CDR3 is 16 residues. V was shortened by 3 bases and J by 3 bases, with 16 bases between the two germline ends. The entire variable domain, with the rest obtained from reference TRBV5-4 and TRBJ2-4, is as follows: ETGVTQSPTHLIKTRGQQVTLRCSSQSGHNTVSWYQQALGQGPQFIFQYYREEENGRGNFPPRFSGLQFPNYSSELNVNALELDDSALYLCASSSEGGQVKNIQYFGAGTRLSVL.

The chain has TRBV5-1 and TRBJ1-2, with a possible D match to TRBD1 (6 bases). The CDR3 extends over 14 amino acids. Deletions cut 4 bases from V and 8 bases from J, with 18 bases between. Germline V gene lookup returns CDR1 SGHRS and CDR2 YFSETQ. The CDR3 sequence is CASSQMTGASGYTF. The CDR3 nucleotides read TGCGCCAGCAGCCAGATGACAGGAGCCTCAGGCTACACCTTC.

This chain links TRBV5-4 with TRBJ2-7; 11 bases match TRBD2. From germline, CDR1 is SGHNT and CDR2 YYREEE (reference sequence). The V gene end was trimmed by 2 bases and the J gene end by 5 bases; junction bases not matched to a gene: 9. There are 16 residues in the CDR3. CDR3 coding DNA: TGTGCCAGCAGCTTCGGGCTAGCGGGAGGATCTCACGAGCAGTACTTC. Amino acid sequence: CASSFGLAGGSHEQYF.

CDR3 DNA: TGTGCCAGTAGTTTATGGACTAGCGGGGGCACAGATACGCAGTATTTT. Protein: CASSLWTSGGTDTQYF. The genes are TRBV19 and TRBJ2-3; 12 bases line up with TRBD2. CDR1 LNHDA and CDR2 SQIVND come from the germline V gene (reference sequence). V dropped 5 bases and J dropped 1; count of bases not matched to a gene: 4. The CDR3 has 16 residues.

This chain uses TRBV11-3 with TRBJ2-7; 9 nucleotides align to TRBD1. Germline V gene sequence: CDR1 SGHNT, CDR2 YENEEA. The CDR3 is 15 amino acids. V lost 2 bases to trimming and J lost 2 bases; unmatched junction nucleotides: 4. The DNA for the CDR3 is TGTGCCAGCAGCTTAAGGACAGGGGCCACCTACGAGCAGTACTTC. It encodes CASSLRTGATYEQYF.

The V and J genes are TRBV5-6 and TRBJ1-3, with 7 bases that match TRBD1. The CDR3 is 16 residues long. In germline, CDR1 is SGHDT, CDR2 YYEEEE. J lost 2 bases, V lost 4 bases, and 9 bases had no gene match. The DNA for the CDR3 is TGTGCCAGCAGCACAAGACAGGGAGGGACTGGAAACACCATATATTTT. Protein product: CASSTRQGGTGNTIYF.

The rearrangement uses TRBV6-6 and TRBJ1-1; no reliable D call. Trimming removed 2 bases at V and 0 bases at J, with 7 bases between. The length of the CDR3 is 14 residues. Germline loops: CDR1 MNHNY, CDR2 SVGAGI (reference sequence). The CDR3 DNA sequence: TGTGCCAGCAGTTACCGGCCGATGAACACTGAAGCTTTCTTT. Amino acid sequence: CASSYRPMNTEAFF.

The chain uses TRBV28 and TRBJ1-2; D is ambiguous. The CDR3 is 11 residues long. V was pared by 3 bases and J by 8 bases, with 7 bases between. CDR1 is MDHEN, CDR2 SYDVKM, per germline. This chain's CDR3 is CASSFLRGYTF. CDR3 nucleotides: TGTGCCAGCAGTTTTCTGCGGGGCTACACCTTC.

This chain links TRBV28 with TRBJ1-5, with D possibly being TRBD1 (5 bases). V was trimmed by 5 bases and J by 6 bases, leaving 20 bases between them. The CDR3 runs to 16 residues. The germline V gene has CDR1 MDHEN and CDR2 SYDVKM. DNA for the CDR3: TGTGCCAGCAGTCAGGGAGGGCTGACGGCCGGTCAGCCCCAGCATTTT. Amino acids: CASSQGGLTAGQPQHF.

The chain couples TRBV27 to TRBJ1-4; D not resolved. Trimming left V 2 bases short and J 4 bases short, with 8 bases between. CDR3 length: 14 residues. The V gene's germline CDR1 is MNHEY and CDR2 SMNVEV (reference sequence). The CDR3 is CASSLTVNNEKLFF. In DNA form, the CDR3 reads TGTGCCAGCAGTTTAACGGTGAATAATGAAAAACTGTTTTTT.

The chain recombines TRBV29-1 with TRBJ2-1, with 11 bases identical to TRBD2. With 4 bases clipped from V and 4 bases from J, the junction kept 6 bases outside the gene matches. The CDR3 is 15 amino acids. The V gene's germline CDR1 is SQVTM and CDR2 ANQGSEA. The CDR3 bases are TGCAGCGTTGGCGTGACTAGCGGGGCATACAATGAGCAGTTCTTC. The encoded protein is CSVGVTSGAYNEQFF.

V gene TRBV11-2 combines with J gene TRBJ2-7; D could derive from TRBD1 or TRBD2 (7 bases each). Deletions cut 5 bases from V and 2 bases from J, with 16 bases between. CDR1 SGHAT and CDR2 FQNNGV come from the germline V gene. CDR3 length: 15 amino acids. CDR3 coding DNA: TGTGCCAGCAGCCCAGGGGGGGGGCCCACCTACGAGCAGTACTTC. Protein: CASSPGGGPTYEQYF.

This clone has a single count. The V gene is TRBV7-6, the J gene TRBJ2-1, with 10 nucleotides matching TRBD2. Germline CDR1 SGHVS, CDR2 FNYEAQ. The CDR3 is made up of 15 amino acids. V was pared by 6 bases and J by 5 bases, with 7 bases of the junction left unmatched. The CDR3 nucleotides read TGTGCCAGCAGTCGAGCGGGGGGGCCGGACAATGAGCAGTTCTTC. This translates into CASSRAGGPDNEQFF. Complete variable domain (other parts from reference TRBV7-6 and TRBJ2-1): GAGVSQSPRYKVTKRGQDVALRCDPISGHVSLYWYRQALGQGPEFLTYFNYEAQQDKSGLPNDRFSAERPEGSISTLTIQRTEQRDSAMYRCASSRAGGPDNEQFFGPGTRLTVL.

V and J are TRBV4-1 and TRBJ1-2, with 9 bases that match TRBD1. V shed 1 base and J 4 bases; nucleotides not matched to a gene: 10. The CDR3 spans 17 residues. The germline V gene has CDR1 MGHRA and CDR2 YSYEKL. The CDR3 here is CASSQVTTGTGPYGYTF. For the CDR3, the DNA is TGCGCCAGCAGCCAAGTCACTACCGGGACAGGGCCCTATGGCTACACCTTC.

V usage is TRBV4-2 and J usage is TRBJ1-5; D gene ambiguous. The CDR3 has 15 amino acids. The germline V and J ends were trimmed by 0 bases and 9 bases, with 15 bases remaining between them. Looked up from germline, CDR1 is LGHNA and CDR2 is YNFKEQ. Here the CDR3 DNA reads TGTGCCAGCAGCCAAGAAGTACCGCCCCAATGGCCCCAGCATTTT. Its protein is CASSQEVPPQWPQHF.

The chain recombines TRBV28 with TRBJ1-1; possibly TRBD1 for D (5 bases). This CDR3 region has 14 residues. The V and J ends lost 7 bases and 6 bases respectively, with 18 bases between them. CDR1 is MDHEN and CDR2 is SYDVKM in the germline V gene. The CDR3 loop reads CASKPGTLGAEAFF. The CDR3 region has the DNA TGTGCCAGCAAACCCGGGACCCTGGGCGCTGAAGCTTTCTTT.